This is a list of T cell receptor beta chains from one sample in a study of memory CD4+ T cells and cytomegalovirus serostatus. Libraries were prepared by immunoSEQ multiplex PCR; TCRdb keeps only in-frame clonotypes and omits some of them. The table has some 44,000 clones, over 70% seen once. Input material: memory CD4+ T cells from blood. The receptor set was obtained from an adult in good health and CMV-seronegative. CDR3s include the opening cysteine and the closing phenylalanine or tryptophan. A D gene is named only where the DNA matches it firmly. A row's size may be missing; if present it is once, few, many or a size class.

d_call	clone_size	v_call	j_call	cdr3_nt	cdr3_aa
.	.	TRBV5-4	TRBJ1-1	TGTGCCAGCAGCGCCGACACGAAACCTGAAGCTTTCTTT	CASSADTKPEAFF
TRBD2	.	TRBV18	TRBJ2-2	TGTGCCAGCTCACCACTTGCAGCGGGGGAAACCGGGGAGCTGTTTTTT	CASSPLAAGETGELFF
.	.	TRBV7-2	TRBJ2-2	TGTGCCAGCAGCTTACTTCCCGCACAGAACACCGGGGAGCTGTTTTTT	CASSLLPAQNTGELFF
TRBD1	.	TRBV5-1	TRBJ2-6	TGCGCCAGCAGCAAAACGGGACAGGGAACAAACGTCCTGACTTTC	CASSKTGQGTNVLTF
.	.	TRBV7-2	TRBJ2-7	TGTGCCAGCAGCTTAGACCGGGACAAGACCTACGAGCAGTACTTC	CASSLDRDKTYEQYF
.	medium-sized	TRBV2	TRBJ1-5	TGTGCCAGCATGGGTGTGGGCGGTAGCAATCAGCCCCAGCATTTT	CASMGVGGSNQPQHF
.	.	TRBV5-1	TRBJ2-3	TGCGCCAGCAGCTTGGACAGATGGGATACGCAGTATTTT	CASSLDRWDTQYF
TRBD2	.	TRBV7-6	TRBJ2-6	TGTGCCAGCACCGGGGGGGGCGGGGCCAACGTCCTGACTTTC	CASTGGGGANVLTF
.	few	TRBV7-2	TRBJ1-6	TGTGCCAGCCAGACGGGGGTGGCGAAATCACCCCTCCACTTT	CASQTGVAKSPLHF
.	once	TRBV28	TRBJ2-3	TGTGCCAGCAGTTTGGGACGCGTTTCCATCTCCGGGAAAAGCACAGATACGCAGTATTTT	CASSLGRVSISGKSTDTQYF
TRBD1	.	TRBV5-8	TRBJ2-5	TGTGCCAGCAGCTTACAGGGGAATCAAAGGGAGACCCAGTACTTC	CASSLQGNQRETQYF
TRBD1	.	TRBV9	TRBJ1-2	TGTGCCAGCAGCCCCCGCGGCTACAGGGGATCTGGCTACACCTTC	CASSPRGYRGSGYTF
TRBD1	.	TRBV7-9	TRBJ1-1	TGTGCCAGCAGCTCCCCGGGGACAGGTCGGAACACTGAAGCTTTCTTT	CASSSPGTGRNTEAFF
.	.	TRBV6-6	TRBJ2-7	TGTGCCAGCAGTTACTCGAGACGGGGGAGCTCCTACGAGCAGTACTTC	CASSYSRRGSSYEQYF
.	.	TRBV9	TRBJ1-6	TGTGCCAGCAGCGTAGCTGATAATAATTCACCCCTCCACTTT	CASSVADNNSPLHF
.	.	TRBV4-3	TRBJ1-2	TGCGCCAGCAGCCAAGATATAGGTGACTTCTATGGCTACACCTTC	CASSQDIGDFYGYTF
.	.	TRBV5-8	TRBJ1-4	TGTGCCAGCAGCCTCTTGGGGGCCTCAACTAATGAAAAACTGTTTTTT	CASSLLGASTNEKLFF
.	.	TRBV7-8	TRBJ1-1	TGTGCCAGCACACAAAGGCCTCTACAGGGTAACACTGAAGCTTTCTTT	CASTQRPLQGNTEAFF
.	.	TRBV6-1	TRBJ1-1	TGTGCCAGCAGTGAAGGTTGGGCCTTTCCTGAAGCTTTCTTT	CASSEGWAFPEAFF
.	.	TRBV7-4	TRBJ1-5	TGTGCCAGCAGCTTAGGGCGGTGGAGCCATCAGCCCCAGCATTTT	CASSLGRWSHQPQHF
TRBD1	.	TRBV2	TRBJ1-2	TGTGCCACCCAAGGGACAGCCTATGGCTACACCTTC	CATQGTAYGYTF
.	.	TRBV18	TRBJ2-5	TGTGCCAGCTCACCACCGTATCTCCAAGAGACCCAGTACTTC	CASSPPYLQETQYF
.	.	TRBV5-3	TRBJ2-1	TGTGCCAGAAGCTTGGGACACCTGATCTCCTACAATGAGCAGTTCTTC	CARSLGHLISYNEQFF
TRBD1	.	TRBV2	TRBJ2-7	TGTGCCAGCAGACCCGACAGGGACCTCTCCTACGAGCAGTACTTC	CASRPDRDLSYEQYF
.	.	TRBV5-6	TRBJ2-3	TGTGCCAGCAGCGCCGGGGGCAAACCTGGGGATACGCAGTATTTT	CASSAGGKPGDTQYF
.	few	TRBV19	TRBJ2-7	TGTGCCAGTAGTTTGGACAGTAGATCCTCCTACGAGCAGTACTTC	CASSLDSRSSYEQYF
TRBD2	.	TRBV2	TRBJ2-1	TGTGCCAGCAGTGTAAGCGGGGATACTTACAATGAGCAGTTCTTC	CASSVSGDTYNEQFF
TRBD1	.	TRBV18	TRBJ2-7	TGTGCCAGCTCACCCAAAATGCCGGGACAGGGTAGCTACGAGCAGTACTTC	CASSPKMPGQGSYEQYF
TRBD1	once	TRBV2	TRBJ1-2	TGTGCCAGCAGTTTTGGACAGGGATATGGCTACACCTTC	CASSFGQGYGYTF
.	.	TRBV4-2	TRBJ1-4	TGTGCCAGCAGCCACCGAAATGAAAAACTGTTTTTT	CASSHRNEKLFF
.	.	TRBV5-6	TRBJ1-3	TGTGCCAGCAGCTTAGGAACGGCCCGCATATATTTT	CASSLGTARIYF
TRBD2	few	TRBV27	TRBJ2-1	TGTGCCAGCAGTTTAATTGGACTAGCGGGGGGTAGTGGGGACAATGAGCAGTTCTTC	CASSLIGLAGGSGDNEQFF
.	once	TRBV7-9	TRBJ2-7	TGTGCCAGCAGCTTAGGTACGTTAGCCTACGAGCAGTACTTC	CASSLGTLAYEQYF
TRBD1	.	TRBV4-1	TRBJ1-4	TGCGCCAGCAGCCAAGTCGCCGGGACAGGGGGCGAAAAACTGTTTTTT	CASSQVAGTGGEKLFF
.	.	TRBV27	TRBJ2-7	TGTGCCAGCAGTTTGGCAGGGCAAACCTACGAGCAGTACTTC	CASSLAGQTYEQYF
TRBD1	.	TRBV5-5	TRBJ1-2	TGTGCCAGCACCCCGGGACAGGGATTGCTGTCTGGCTACACCTTC	CASTPGQGLLSGYTF
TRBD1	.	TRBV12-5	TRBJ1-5	TGTGCTAGTGGACCGGACAGGGGGGAATATCAGCCCCAGCATTTT	CASGPDRGEYQPQHF
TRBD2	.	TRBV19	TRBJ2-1	TGTGCCAGTAGTACGAACGGACTAGCCTCTATGTACAATGAGCAGTTCTTC	CASSTNGLASMYNEQFF
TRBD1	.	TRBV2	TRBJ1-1	TGTGCCAGCAGTATGGGACAGGGGTCGAACACTGAAGCTTTCTTT	CASSMGQGSNTEAFF
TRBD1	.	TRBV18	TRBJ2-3	TGTGCCAGCTCATCTACAGGGGGCCCCACAGATACGCAGTATTTT	CASSSTGGPTDTQYF
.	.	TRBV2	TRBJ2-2	TGTGCCAGCAGTGTGTCGCCCACGAACACCGGGGAGCTGTTTTTT	CASSVSPTNTGELFF
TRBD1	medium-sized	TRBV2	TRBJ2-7	TGTGCCAGCATATCAGACCCCGGGACAGCCCCCGACGAGCAGTACTTC	CASISDPGTAPDEQYF
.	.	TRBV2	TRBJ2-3	TGTGCCAGCACTGGGCCATTGAGCACAGATACGCAGTATTTT	CASTGPLSTDTQYF
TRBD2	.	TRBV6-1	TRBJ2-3	TGTGCCCTAATGGGACGGGAGGGCAGAATGACGCAGTATTTT	CALMGREGRMTQYF
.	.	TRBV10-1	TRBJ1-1	TGCGCCAGCAGTGAATCGGGGACTGAAGCTTTCTTT	CASSESGTEAFF
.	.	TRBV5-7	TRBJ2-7	TGTGCCAGCAGCTTGGGACTGGGATGCCACGAGCAGTACTTC	CASSLGLGCHEQYF
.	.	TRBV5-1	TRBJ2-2	TGCGCCAGCAGCTCGGGTTTGTTTCGTTTCGCGAACACCGGGGAGCTGTTTTTT	CASSSGLFRFANTGELFF
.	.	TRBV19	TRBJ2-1	TGTGCCACCAGGGGGGGACCTCTTCCGGTCGAGCAGTTCTTC	CATRGGPLPVEQFF
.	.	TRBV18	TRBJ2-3	TGTGCCAGCTCACCTGGGATGGCCGGCACAGATACGCAGTATTTT	CASSPGMAGTDTQYF